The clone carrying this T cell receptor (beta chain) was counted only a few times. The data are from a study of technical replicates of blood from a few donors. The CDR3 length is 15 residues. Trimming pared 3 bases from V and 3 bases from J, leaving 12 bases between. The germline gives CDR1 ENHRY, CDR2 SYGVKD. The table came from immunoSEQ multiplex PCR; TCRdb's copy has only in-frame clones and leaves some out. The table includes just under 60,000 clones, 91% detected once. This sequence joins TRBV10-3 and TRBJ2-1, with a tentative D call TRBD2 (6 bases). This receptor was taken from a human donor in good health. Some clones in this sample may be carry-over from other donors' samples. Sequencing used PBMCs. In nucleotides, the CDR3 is TGTGCCATCAGTGAAAGGACTATCAACTACAATGAGCAGTTCTTC. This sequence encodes CAISERTINYNEQFF.